The entry that follows covers one TCR beta chain sequence. Everyone who took part was 18 to 89 years old, and they came from fewer than 25 US areas. Symptom resolution, clearance, or two negative PCRs marked the recovered donors of Cohort 3. The CDR3 sequence is 15 residues long. The V gene end was trimmed by 7 bases and the J gene end by 2 bases; junction bases not matched to a gene: 11. Germline V CDR1 and CDR2: SNHLY, FYNNEI. These data originate in a study of blood T cell repertoires in COVID-19. In the original analysis: Cell counts per sample came from amplifying reference gene primers. Profiled with immunoSEQ multiplex PCR; TCRdb holds only in-frame clones, not every one. V and J calls and clone size are given by that table; D and trimming were obtained from the DNA. The sample yields about 400,000 clones, roughly 90% seen once.

What was sequenced was PBMCs or T cells enriched from blood (not recorded which). The TCR comes from a woman aged 25 to 45 who had recovered from COVID-19. V gene TRBV2 combines with J gene TRBJ2-7, with 7 bases lining up with TRBD1. CDR3 sequence: CASTPPRQGAYEQYF. The DNA of the CDR3 is TGTGCCAGCACTCCCCCGAGGCAGGGGGCCTACGAGCAGTACTTC.